This TCR beta chain originates from a study of blood T cell repertoires in COVID-19. Assay used: immunoSEQ multiplex PCR; TCRdb lists only in-frame clones, some missing. The sample records around 280,000 clones, 90% being singletons. Trimming stripped 3 bases from V and 4 bases from J, with 15 bases between. The CDR3 is 15 amino acids. Per germline, CDR1 LNHNV and CDR2 YYDKDF (reference sequence). This sequence was found in a woman under 30 with acute COVID-19. V is TRBV15 and J is TRBJ1-1; D remains ambiguous. Sequenced: PBMCs or T cells enriched from blood (not recorded which). The chain's CDR3 is CATSSAGSGLTEAFF. The CDR3 nucleotides read TGTGCCACCAGCAGCGCTGGCTCAGGCCTCACTGAAGCTTTCTTT.